One and the same sample provided the 3 T cell receptor beta chains below, sequenced in a study of blood T cell repertoires in COVID-19. TCRdb's copy holds only in-frame clones and misses some; the assay was immunoSEQ multiplex PCR. This table holds roughly 140,000 clones, roughly three quarters found once. The sample comprised peripheral blood. The receptor set was obtained from a woman aged 55-69 years with acute or convalescent COVID-19.

The chain couples TRBV29-1 to TRBJ2-5, with D hard to call. The CDR3 is 11 amino acids. From germline, CDR1 is SQVTM and CDR2 ANQGSEA. With 5 bases removed from V and 5 bases from J, the gap between germline ends came to 9 bases. CDR3 DNA: TGCAGCGTTCTGGCCCACGAGACCCAGTACTTC. The encoded protein is CSVLAHETQYF. The whole variable domain, filled in from reference TRBV29-1 and TRBJ2-5, reads SAVISQKPSRDICQRGTSLTIQCQVDSQVTMMFWYRQQPGQSLTLIATANQGSEATYESGFVIDKFPISRPNLTFSTLTVSNMSPEDSSIYLCSVLAHETQYFGPGTRLLVL.

The chain combines TRBV7-2 with TRBJ2-7; 11 nucleotides align to TRBD2. CDR1 and CDR2 from the germline V gene are SGHTA and FQGNSA. The V and J ends lost 5 bases and 2 bases, in that order; junction bases with no gene match: 2. The CDR3 sequence is 14 residues long. The DNA of the CDR3 is TGTGCCAGCAGCCAGGGACTAGCGGCCTACGAGCAGTACTTC. Protein sequence: CASSQGLAAYEQYF.

The chain couples TRBV28 to TRBJ1-1; maybe TRBD1 (5 bases). This CDR3 region has 15 residues. The ends were cut back, 7 bases at V and 4 bases at J, with 19 bases in the middle. The germline CDR1 and CDR2 sequences are MDHEN and SYDVKM. The CDR3 here is CASIKGGAVSTEAFF. In nucleotides, the CDR3 is TGTGCCAGCATCAAGGGAGGGGCGGTTTCCACTGAAGCTTTCTTT.